This TCR beta chain emerged from a study of CD8 T cells in Susac syndrome. About the research overall: Of the sequenced Susac syndrome patients, over 5 had active disease and eight were in remission. At the time of blood draw, patients with Susac syndrome were therapy-naive, receiving corticosteroids, or receiving intravenous immunoglobulin alone.

Trimming left V 1 base short and J 6 bases short, with 10 bases between. Germline CDR1 SGHAT, CDR2 FQDESV (reference sequence). The CDR3 has 13 amino acids. RNA was extracted with the RNeasy kit, and a quantity of roughly 0.5 to 1 ug was reverse transcribed using random hexamers. Using its own MiXCR run on the immunoSEQ multiplex PCR reads, TCRdb lists one record per CDR3 protein. The sample lists 150,000 to 200,000 distinct CDR3 sequences; 90% to 95% were seen once. This clonotype originated in a human donor with Susac syndrome. Sequencing used CD4+ T cells from PBMCs. J is TRBJ2-7 and V is TRBV11-1, with D hard to call. The CDR3 DNA reads as TGTGCCAGCAGCTTAGATGTTTACTCCGAGCAGTACTTC. Residues: CASSLDVYSEQYF.